This is a list of T cell receptor beta chains from one sample in a study of metastatic and nonmetastatic thyroid tumors. TCRdb reprocessed the PCR reads using MiXCR. This table holds about 25,000 clones, 22% found once. The sample comprised blood. Source of these receptors: a female donor with papillary thyroid cancer or a benign thyroid nodule (not recorded which). Some clones in this sample may be carry-over from other donors' samples. CDR3s include the opening cysteine and the closing phenylalanine or tryptophan.

j_call v_call cdr3_aa
TRBJ1-6 TRBV6-2/TRBV6-3 CASSPGEVSSPLHF
TRBJ2-3 TRBV3-1 CASSPSGRGGDTQYF
TRBJ2-7 TRBV20-1 CSILPVDSYEQYF
TRBJ2-3 TRBV9 CASSVSSRGDTQYF
TRBJ1-1 TRBV4-3 CASSHRGRSAKAFF
TRBJ2-6 TRBV18 CASSAGLTGISGANVLTF
TRBJ2-7 TRBV2 CASRAQGADSYEQYF
TRBJ2-2 TRBV7-2 CASSTDWGAAANTGELFF
TRBJ2-5 TRBV12-3/TRBV12-4 CASSLGGKRAQYF
TRBJ2-7 TRBV20-1 CSARVDSYEQYF
TRBJ2-7 TRBV10-1 CASSPGSVDQYF
TRBJ2-5 TRBV7-3 CASSLWGQGVQETQYF
TRBJ2-5 TRBV19 CASSIAKIETHYF
TRBJ1-2 TRBV20-1 CSAGDTALDYTF
TRBJ2-4 TRBV24-1 CATSVLLGQGAKNIQYF
TRBJ2-2 TRBV28 CASSQGQTNTGELFF
TRBJ1-4 TRBV12-3/TRBV12-4 CASRLQGSEEKLFF
TRBJ2-5 TRBV19 CASSGQGHGQETQYF
TRBJ2-1 TRBV14 CASSHSGFSYNEQFF
TRBJ2-3 TRBV5-1 CASSSGGGPSDTQYF
TRBJ2-4 TRBV11-2 CASSSRRGVAGQNIQYF
TRBJ2-7 TRBV5-1 CASSLGTGSYDQYF
TRBJ1-1 TRBV10-3 CAISVGDMVRGTEAFF
TRBJ1-1 TRBV7-9 CASSLGDPSQAFF
TRBJ2-5 TRBV6-2/TRBV6-3 CASMDLKETQYF
TRBJ1-3 TRBV10-3 CAISASGATNTIYF
TRBJ1-2 TRBV12-3/TRBV12-4 CASSFGQGASGYTF
TRBJ2-7 TRBV7-8 CASSLPGWGYEQYF
TRBJ2-5 TRBV6-1 CASSRGREETQYF
TRBJ2-7 TRBV7-2 CASSLGLAAIYEQYF
TRBJ1-1 TRBV7-2 CASSLAIRANTEAFF
TRBJ2-5 TRBV9 CASSPPGQALQETQYF
TRBJ1-6 TRBV7-2 CASSLSPLHF
TRBJ1-1 TRBV19 CATGAWGVGTEAFF
TRBJ2-1 TRBV7-9 CASSLESYNEQFF
TRBJ2-4 TRBV19 CARRDRLKNIQYF
TRBJ2-1 TRBV4-1 CASSQDGGVGAYEQFF
TRBJ2-3 TRBV6-4 CASSEKAETYTDTQYF
TRBJ2-2 TRBV5-1 CASRTRGTSGGPNTGELFF
TRBJ2-1 TRBV5-1 CASSLLSSYNEQFF
TRBJ2-2 TRBV10-1 CAIPPGYTGELFF
TRBJ2-7 TRBV6-6 CASSYGQGWAYEQYF
TRBJ2-1 TRBV19 CASSIQIDNEQFF
TRBJ2-7 TRBV28 CASSLIGTYYEQYF
TRBJ1-6 TRBV5-1 CASAGTGFNSPLHF
TRBJ2-3 TRBV11-2 CASSSTWGGDEETQYF
TRBJ2-1 TRBV11-2 CASSVQAGGQDEQFF
TRBJ2-3 TRBV27 CASSGPERDSSTDTQYF
TRBJ2-7 TRBV12-3/TRBV12-4 CASSMTSGNYEQYF
TRBJ2-6 TRBV7-9 CASSLDSGANVLTF